This TCR beta chain was documented in a study of blood T cell repertoires in COVID-19. Background on the study: The United States, Italy and Spain provided the acute and convalescent COVID-19 samples.

Source study methods: It was from reference gene primer amplification that nucleated cell counts were estimated. Generated by immunoSEQ multiplex PCR, the TCRdb table keeps only in-frame clones and is missing some. V, J and clone size derive from that table, while D and trimming were established from the DNA sequence. The sample lists over 130,000 clones, around 73% occurring once. Germline V CDR1 and CDR2: SGHRS, YFSETQ. The germline V and J ends were trimmed by 4 bases and 1 base, with 5 bases remaining between them. The CDR3 runs 12 residues. The origin of this receptor is a woman between 50 and 59 years old with active or convalescent COVID-19. Sequenced sample: peripheral blood. The chain joins TRBV5-1 to TRBJ1-1; the D is unclear. CDR3 nucleotide sequence: TGCGCCAGCAGCGGGCCGAACACTGAAGCTTTCTTT. Translating it yields CASSGPNTEAFF. Full variable domain (outside the CDR3, taken from reference TRBV5-1 and TRBJ1-1): KAGVTQTPRYLIKTRGQQVTLSCSPISGHRSVSWYQQTPGQGLQFLFEYFSETQRNKGNFPGRFSGRQFSNSRSEMNVSTLELGDSALYLCASSGPNTEAFFGQGTRLTVV.